Following are 25 T cell receptor beta chains from one sample sequenced in a study of T-cell memory formation after mild COVID-19. TCRdb reanalysed the 5' RACE reads using MiXCR and keeps one entry per CDR3 protein. The sample lists roughly 86,000 distinct CDR3 sequences; about 15% were seen once. The material sequenced was PBMCs or a T cell subset sorted from them (not recorded which). All receptors come from a man aged 18 to 35 who had mild COVID-19 (a few samples of this study predate the infection). Cell type and time point are not known.

This clonotype was seen repeatedly, ten times or more. The V call is TRBV27, the J call TRBJ1-2; D is undetermined. Germline CDR1 reads MNHEY; CDR2 reads SMNVEV (reference sequence). The CDR3 runs to 13 residues. V shed 3 bases and J shed 4 bases, with 9 bases lying between them. CDR3 bases: TGTGCCAGCAGTTTTGGCGGATCCTATGGCTACACCTTC. This translates into CASSFGGSYGYTF.

This clonotype has a handful of counts. V and J are TRBV20-1 and TRBJ2-2; no firm D call. The ends were cut back, 4 bases at V and 1 base at J, with 4 bases in the middle. The CDR3 length is 12 residues. CDR1 is DFQATT, CDR2 SNEGSKA, per germline (reference sequence). CDR3 residues: CSAKQNTGELFF. The CDR3 nucleotides are TGCAGTGCTAAACAGAACACCGGGGAGCTGTTTTTT.

This clonotype showed up just a few times. This chain links TRBV12-3 or TRBV12-4 with TRBJ1-4, with D hard to call. This CDR3 has 13 amino acids. Trimming left V 8 bases short and J 4 bases short, with 11 bases between. The CDR3 protein is CASVGGFNEKLFF. The CDR3 DNA is TGTGCCAGCGTAGGAGGGTTTAATGAAAAACTGTTTTTT.

As regards this clonotype: Germline is not matched at one junction end, which may reflect a read error. This chain connects TRBV18 to TRBJ2-7; 11 bases line up with TRBD2. The CDR3 has 17 residues. Germline V gene lookup returns CDR1 KGHSH and CDR2 LQKENI. CDR3 coding DNA: TGTGCCAGCTCCCCACCTCGTACTAGCGGGGGTATCCACGAGCAGTACTTC. Residues: CASSPPRTSGGIHEQYF.

The rearrangement joins TRBV6-2 or TRBV6-3 to TRBJ1-5, with 8 bases fitting TRBD1. CDR3 length: 13 residues. J lost 7 bases, V lost 3 bases, and 2 bases had no gene match. CDR1 is MNHEY, CDR2 SVGEGT, per germline. CDR3 DNA: TGTGCCAGCAGTTATAACAGGGGGCAGCCCCAGCATTTT. It yields the protein CASSYNRGQPQHF.

This clonotype has only a few counts. CDR3 sequence reads: CASSIGQGAQPQHF. Written as DNA, the CDR3 is TGTGCCAGCAGCATAGGACAGGGAGCCCAGCCCCAGCATTTT. V and J are TRBV7-9 and TRBJ1-5, with 8 positions matching TRBD1. This CDR3 is built from 14 residues. Germline lookup yields CDR1 SEHNR and CDR2 FQNEAQ (reference sequence). The V gene end was trimmed by 5 bases and the J gene end by 7 bases; junction bases not matched to a gene: 7.

The chain carries TRBV20-1 and TRBJ2-7; 7 bases are a match to TRBD1. CDR1 and CDR2 from the germline V gene are DFQATT and SNEGSKA (reference sequence). The CDR3 contains 15 residues. With 0 bases clipped from V and 3 bases from J, the junction kept 8 bases outside the gene matches. CDR3 region: CSAREAEGAVYEQYF. The CDR3, as DNA: TGCAGTGCTAGAGAGGCCGAGGGGGCGGTCTACGAGCAGTACTTC.

This clonotype was picked up a small number of times. The rearrangement links TRBV4-3 to TRBJ2-1; no definite D call. Per germline, CDR1 LGHNA and CDR2 YSLEER. The germline V and J ends were trimmed by 0 bases and 9 bases, with 6 bases remaining between them. This CDR3 has 12 residues. The CDR3 loop reads CASSQDGREQFF. For the CDR3, the DNA is TGCGCCAGCAGCCAAGACGGCCGTGAGCAGTTCTTC.

This clonotype was seen only a few times. The rearrangement links TRBV7-6 to TRBJ1-1, with 7 bases that match TRBD1. With 5 bases clipped from V and 8 bases from J, the junction kept 11 bases outside the gene matches. CDR1 and CDR2 (germline): SGHVS, FNYEAQ. This CDR3 contains 14 residues. The CDR3 sequence is CASSPGVRGPEAFF. CDR3 sequence (DNA): TGTGCCAGCAGCCCAGGCGTAAGGGGGCCCGAAGCTTTCTTT.

The chain recombines TRBV7-8 with TRBJ2-5; 8 nucleotides align to TRBD1. CDR1 is SGHVS and CDR2 is FQNEAQ in the germline V gene. The CDR3 extends over 16 amino acids. J gave up 1 base and V 5 bases, and 9 bases lay outside the gene matches. CDR3 amino acids: CASSERGQDLQETQYF. The CDR3 nucleotides read TGTGCCAGCAGCGAACGGGGACAGGACCTCCAAGAGACCCAGTACTTC.

The V gene is TRBV4-3, the J gene TRBJ2-1, with D unresolved. This CDR3 has 16 amino acids. V lost 2 bases to trimming and J lost 8 bases, with 19 bases between them. The germline CDR1 and CDR2 sequences are LGHNA and YSLEER. CDR3: CASSQRARDSGYEQFF. In nucleotides, the CDR3 is TGCGCCAGCAGCCAAAGGGCGAGAGATTCCGGTTATGAGCAGTTCTTC.

In this sample, this clonotype turned up a few times. V gene TRBV7-9 combines with J gene TRBJ2-7; TRBD1 might be the D (6 bases). Germline V gives CDR1 SEHNR, CDR2 FQNEAQ (reference sequence). The V end lost 2 bases, the J end lost 7 bases, and 15 bases lay between the germline ends. The CDR3 is 14 amino acids. The CDR3, as DNA: TGTGCCAGCAGCTTATCCAGTCGCACAGGGGAGCAGTACGTC. The encoded protein is CASSLSSRTGEQYV.

The gene calls are TRBV5-4 and TRBJ1-1; 9 bases fit TRBD1. The germline V gene has CDR1 SGHNT and CDR2 YYREEE (reference sequence). The CDR3 is 14 amino acids. The V segment lost 2 bases and the J segment 5 bases; nucleotides outside the gene matches: 4. The CDR3 protein is CASSFRQGGTEAFF. The CDR3 DNA reads as TGTGCCAGCAGCTTCAGACAGGGGGGGACTGAAGCTTTCTTT.

CDR3 sequence reads: CASSQDIGTYEQYF. The CDR3 DNA sequence: TGTGCCAGCAGCCAAGATATTGGGACCTACGAGCAGTACTTC. The genes are TRBV4-2 and TRBJ2-7; D remains ambiguous. The germline gives CDR1 LGHNA, CDR2 YNFKEQ. This CDR3 contains 14 residues. Trimming shortened V by 0 bases and J by 2 bases, and 8 bases separated the two germline ends.

The chain joins TRBV5-1 to TRBJ1-1; D is ambiguous. This CDR3 has 14 amino acids. V was trimmed by 6 bases and J by 1 base, leaving 13 bases between them. The germline CDR1 and CDR2 sequences are SGHRS and YFSETQ. The CDR3 loop reads CASIFGPSNTEAFF. The CDR3 nucleotides read TGCGCCAGCATTTTTGGGCCGTCGAACACTGAAGCTTTCTTT.

Only one count was recorded for this clonotype. V is TRBV20-1 and J is TRBJ2-6, with TRBD2 matching 8 bases. V trimming: 5 bases; J trimming: 0 bases; junction bases outside the gene matches: 6. This CDR3 comprises 16 residues. Looked up from germline, CDR1 is DFQATT and CDR2 is SNEGSKA (reference sequence). The CDR3 DNA is TGCAGTGCTCCGAGCGGGGGACCCTCTGGGGCCAACGTCCTGACTTTC. Translation gives CSAPSGGPSGANVLTF.

The rearrangement links TRBV5-1 to TRBJ2-3; D remains ambiguous. Trimming cost V 1 base and J 2 bases, with 11 bases left between them. Germline-derived CDR1 and CDR2 are SGHRS and YFSETQ. This CDR3 spans 15 amino acids. The CDR3 DNA is TGCGCCAGCAGCTTGAGGGCAGGTAACACAGATACGCAGTATTTT. This translates into CASSLRAGNTDTQYF.

The chain links TRBV29-1 to TRBJ2-7; no reliable D call. Looked up from germline, CDR1 is SQVTM and CDR2 is ANQGSEA. CDR3 size: 11 residues. V was trimmed by 4 bases and J by 5 bases, leaving 9 bases between them. In DNA form, the CDR3 reads TGCAGCGTTGTAGGTGGGAACGAGCAGTACTTC. Encoded protein: CSVVGGNEQYF.

This clonotype has more than one count but fewer than ten. This rearrangement joins TRBV7-7 to TRBJ2-2; the match to TRBD1 covers 7 bases. Germline lookup yields CDR1 SSHAT and CDR2 FNYEAQ (reference sequence). The CDR3 consists of 16 residues. With V trimmed by 2 bases and J by 0 bases, 3 bases remained unmatched. The CDR3 DNA reads TGTGCCAGCAGCTTAAGAACAGGGGCGAACACCGGGGAGCTGTTTTTT. It codes for CASSLRTGANTGELFF.

The rearrangement joins TRBV7-9 to TRBJ2-7; D possibly uses TRBD1 or TRBD2 (5 bases each). V shed 5 bases and J shed 2 bases, with 13 bases lying between them. Per the germline V gene, CDR1 is SEHNR and CDR2 is FQNEAQ (reference sequence). The CDR3 extends over 14 amino acids. Here the CDR3 DNA reads TGTGCCAGCAGCCCGGGACGGTGGGCCTACGAGCAGTACTTC. This translates into CASSPGRWAYEQYF.

This clonotype was detected a few times. The chain uses TRBV12-3 or TRBV12-4 and TRBJ1-2; a weak D match, TRBD1 (6 bases). The CDR3 runs 17 residues. Trimming shortened V by 6 bases and J by 4 bases, and 24 bases separated the two germline ends. DNA of the CDR3: TGTGCCAGCAGATCCGGTGACCGGGACACCAGGATCTATGGCTACACCTTC. Its translation is CASRSGDRDTRIYGYTF.

The V and J genes are TRBV6-2 or TRBV6-3 and TRBJ1-1, with D possibly matching TRBD1 (5 bases). The length of the CDR3 is 16 residues. In germline, CDR1 is MNHEY, CDR2 SVGEGT. Deletions cut 7 bases from V and 0 bases from J, with 18 bases between. CDR3 amino acids: CASNGAQGTMNTEAFF. Here the CDR3 DNA reads TGTGCCAGCAACGGGGCGCAAGGGACCATGAACACTGAAGCTTTCTTT.

Only a few counts were recorded for this clonotype. The CDR3 loop reads CASSFRLTGRADTQYF. Here the CDR3 DNA reads TGTGCCAGCAGCTTCCGGCTAACGGGTCGCGCAGATACGCAGTATTTT. The rearrangement joins TRBV7-2 to TRBJ2-3; D is unresolved. V lost 3 bases and J 4 bases, leaving 17 bases between the germline ends. CDR1 is SGHTA, CDR2 FQGNSA, per germline. The CDR3 totals 16 residues.

This chain joins TRBV7-3 and TRBJ2-1; D unresolved. Germline V gene lookup returns CDR1 SGHTA and CDR2 FQGTGA. The germline V and J ends were trimmed by 4 bases and 6 bases, with 7 bases remaining between them. The CDR3 is 12 residues long. For the CDR3, the DNA is TGTGCCAGCAGCTCTTCAGGCAATGAGCAGTTCTTC. Encoded protein: CASSSSGNEQFF.

This chain connects TRBV20-1 to TRBJ1-1; D is ambiguous. V lost 2 bases and J 1 base, leaving 5 bases between the germline ends. The length of the CDR3 is 12 residues. CDR1 and CDR2 (germline): DFQATT, SNEGSKA (reference sequence). The CDR3 nucleotides are TGCAGTGCTAGAATCTCGAACACTGAAGCTTTCTTT. Translated: CSARISNTEAFF.